The subject of this entry is one T cell receptor (beta chain). Germline is not matched at one junction end, which may reflect a read error. This sample is part of a study of CD8+CD57+ T cells in acquired aplastic anemia. Across the whole study: Healthy donor CD4+ samples were sequenced to a depth that averaged about 10.8 million reads.

Germline CDR1 reads KGHDR; CDR2 reads SFDVKD. The CDR3 has 14 amino acids. The template for TCR beta VDJ and CDR3 sequence profiling was genomic DNA. TCRdb passed the reads through MiXCR, listing each CDR3 protein once. Of about 220,000 distinct CDR3 sequences in the sample, about 37% were seen once. The sequencing input was sorted CD4+, CD8+, or CD8+CD57+ T cells (not recorded which) from PBMCs. The sequence was collected from a human donor in good health, serving as a control. The rearrangement links TRBV24-1 to TRBJ1-4; D remains unclear. The CDR3 reads CASSFLATNEKLFF. The CDR3 bases are TGTGCCAGCAGTTTTCTGGCAACTAATGAAAAACTGTTTTTT.